Below are 18 T cell receptor beta chains sequenced from a single sample in a study of regulatory T cells in long-lasting Graves disease (dated by TCRdb to about 2021). Receptor amplification or capture employed multiplex PCR. The sequencer was an Illumina HiSeq 4000. iRepertoire HTBI primers and Arm-PCR amplification of CDR3 regions were used to construct TCR beta libraries. Clones were called with MiXCR by TCRdb after fastp trimmed the public reads at Q25, and only in-frame beta chains were retained. Each record represents a unique CDR3 protein, reported with the most common genes and DNA among its rows. Present in this sample are about 560,000 distinct CDR3 sequences, 15% to 20% of which were seen just once. In total, the top ten clones hold more than 10% of the sample. The sample's time point, from its label and the paper: newly diagnosed GD, antithyroid drugs for less than 3 months. RNA was extracted from PBMCs in TRIzol for both TCR sequencing and RNA sequencing.

The same data also went into a second study, on T cells in Graves' hyperthyroidism and ophthalmopathy.

Sequenced here: peripheral blood mononuclear cells (PBMCs), sampled at new diagnosis, from a patient treated with antithyroid drugs. The receptor source for this set is a man younger than 35 with Graves disease. Donor details come from another sample of the same person, matched by shared clones.

This clonotype was seen ten or more times. The gene calls are TRBV6-2 or TRBV6-3 and TRBJ2-1; TRBD2 matches at 9 bases. The CDR3 is made up of 16 amino acids. With V trimmed by 2 bases and J by 0 bases, 2 bases remained unmatched. Germline CDR1 MNHEY, CDR2 SVGEGT. The CDR3 DNA is TGTGCCAGCAGTTACGAAGCGGGAGGCTCCTACAATGAGCAGTTCTTC. Its protein product is CASSYEAGGSYNEQFF.

V usage is TRBV25-1 and J usage is TRBJ1-5, with D hard to call. The germline V gene encodes CDR1 MGHDK and CDR2 SYGVNS. CDR3 size: 12 residues. Trimming shortened V by 5 bases and J by 7 bases, and 9 bases separated the two germline ends. This chain's CDR3 is CASSFGSQPQHF. In nucleotides, the CDR3 is TGTGCCAGCAGTTTTGGGAGCCAGCCCCAGCATTTT.

The genes are TRBV3-1 and TRBJ2-2; no clear D gene. Germline lookup yields CDR1 LGHDT and CDR2 YNNKEL (reference sequence). V gave up 0 bases and J gave up 7 bases, with 6 bases separating them. This CDR3 spans 13 amino acids. As DNA, the CDR3 is TGTGCCAGCAGCCAAGATTGGTACGGGGAGCTGTTTTTT. Translating gives CASSQDWYGELFF.

This clonotype came up many times. This chain connects TRBV19 to TRBJ2-7, with 7 bases matching TRBD1. V lost 2 bases, J lost 0 bases, and 1 base stayed unmatched. The CDR3 loop spans 14 amino acids. Germline V gene data show CDR1 as LNHDA and CDR2 as SQIVND (reference sequence). CDR3 protein: CASSIRDSSYEQYF. The DNA of the CDR3 is TGTGCCAGTAGTATAAGGGACAGCTCCTACGAGCAGTACTTC.

This clonotype has only a few counts. This chain joins TRBV6-2 or TRBV6-3 and TRBJ1-2; no reliable D call. Germline V gives CDR1 MNHEY, CDR2 SVGEGT. Trimming cost V 6 bases and J 8 bases, with 10 bases left between them. The CDR3 is 11 amino acids. CDR3 sequence reads: CASSRPPGYTF. CDR3 sequence (DNA): TGTGCCAGCAGCCGCCCCCCGGGCTACACCTTC.

This clonotype was observed at least ten times. The chain uses TRBV28 and TRBJ2-1; 7 nucleotides agree with TRBD2. V gave up 4 bases and J gave up 13 bases; unmatched junction bases: 7. The length of the CDR3 is 12 residues. Germline V CDR1 and CDR2: MDHEN, SYDVKM. The CDR3 DNA reads as TGTGCCAGCAGTTCTAAGGGGAGGGAACAGTTCTTC. Amino acid sequence: CASSSKGREQFF.

The rearrangement uses TRBV2 and TRBJ1-6; D unclear. Germline values: CDR1 SNHLY, CDR2 FYNNEI. The V gene lost 7 bases and the J gene lost 3 bases, with 7 bases spanning the gap. CDR3 size: 13 residues. CDR3 loop: CASTPHYNSPLHF. The DNA for the CDR3 is TGTGCCAGCACTCCGCACTATAATTCACCCCTCCACTTT.

This chain uses TRBV30 with TRBJ1-1, with 8 nucleotides matching TRBD1. Germline V gene lookup returns CDR1 GTSNPN and CDR2 SVGIG (reference sequence). The CDR3 runs to 19 residues. The V and J ends lost 0 bases and 3 bases, in that order; junction bases with no gene match: 18. The CDR3 DNA reads as TGTGCCTGGAGTGTGGCCTCACACGGGACAGGAGATGGTTACACTGAAGCTTTCTTT. Its protein is CAWSVASHGTGDGYTEAFF.

This chain uses TRBV4-1 with TRBJ2-5, with TRBD2 matching 11 bases. The germline CDR1 and CDR2 sequences are MGHRA and YSYEKL. This CDR3 contains 16 residues. V gave up 3 bases and J gave up 4 bases; unmatched junction bases: 7. The CDR3 DNA reads as TGCGCCAGCAGCCAGGTGGGACTAGCGGCAATAGAGACCCAGTACTTC. Protein product: CASSQVGLAAIETQYF.

This chain connects TRBV9 to TRBJ2-3, with TRBD2 matching over 9 bases. The tail of the sequence fits TRBJ2-5 better, so the J call may be wrong. CDR1 is SGDLS, CDR2 YYNGEE, per germline. The CDR3 loop spans 15 amino acids. The CDR3 sequence: CASSPLSGSGETQYF. CDR3 DNA: TGTGCCAGCAGCCCTCTTAGCGGGAGCGGGGAGACCCAGTACTTC.

The gene calls are TRBV19 and TRBJ1-5; D gene uncertain. V was clipped by 3 bases and J by 3 bases, with 12 bases between them. This CDR3 is 15 amino acids long. The germline CDR1 and CDR2 sequences are LNHDA and SQIVND (reference sequence). The chain's CDR3 is CASSISLGVNQPQHF. As DNA, the CDR3 is TGTGCCAGTAGTATCTCCCTCGGGGTCAATCAGCCCCAGCATTTT.

This clonotype occurred many times. This chain joins TRBV27 and TRBJ2-7; 9 positions agree with TRBD1. CDR3 length: 16 residues. Trimming took 8 bases from V and 6 from J; bases not matched to a gene: 17. The V gene's germline CDR1 is MNHEY and CDR2 SMNVEV (reference sequence). The CDR3 reads CASGRGPGQGRGEQYF. DNA for the CDR3: TGTGCCAGCGGGAGGGGTCCGGGACAGGGTAGAGGCGAGCAGTACTTC.

This clonotype was recorded a few times. The CDR3 loop is CASSRGTSGTFEQFF. In DNA, the CDR3 is TGCGCCAGCAGCCGCGGGACTAGCGGGACGTTTGAGCAGTTCTTC. V gene TRBV4-1 combines with J gene TRBJ2-1; 13 bases map to TRBD2. Germline CDR1 and CDR2: MGHRA and YSYEKL. This CDR3 is 15 amino acids long. V trimming: 4 bases; J trimming: 9 bases; junction bases outside the gene matches: 6.

The genes are TRBV9 and TRBJ1-1; D unresolved. The CDR3 is 14 amino acids. Between the trimmed V and J ends, which lost 0 bases and 0 bases, there was a span of 6 bases. Germline CDR1 reads SGDLS; CDR2 reads YYNGEE. The CDR3 here is CASSVEQMNTEAFF. CDR3 sequence (DNA): TGTGCCAGCAGCGTAGAACAGATGAACACTGAAGCTTTCTTT. Using reference TRBV9 and TRBJ1-1 for the parts outside the CDR3, the full variable domain is DSGVTQTPKHLITATGQRVTLRCSPRSGDLSVYWYQQSLDQGLQFLIQYYNGEERAKGNILERFSAQQFPDLHSELNLSSLELGDSALYFCASSVEQMNTEAFFGQGTRLTVV.

In its sample, this clonotype was seen many times. In DNA form, the CDR3 reads TGTGCCAGCAGCTTAAAGGTCGGGGACTCGTCGGGCTACACCTTC. This translates into CASSLKVGDSSGYTF. This chain uses TRBV7-9 with TRBJ1-2; D is possibly TRBD1 (5 bases). This CDR3 comprises 15 residues. The V gene's germline CDR1 is SEHNR and CDR2 FQNEAQ (reference sequence). The ends were cut back, 2 bases at V and 8 bases at J, with 18 bases in the middle.

This chain connects TRBV6-5 to TRBJ2-2; 8 nucleotides match TRBD2. The CDR3 consists of 14 residues. Germline CDR1 MNHEY, CDR2 SVGAGI. Germline trimming cut 2 bases from V and 9 bases from J; bases unmatched to any gene: 5. The CDR3 DNA reads as TGTGCCAGCAGTTACCCGGGAGGGACCAGGGAGCTGTTTTTT. Translation: CASSYPGGTRELFF.

This clonotype was counted at least ten times. V is TRBV11-2 and J is TRBJ2-5, with D maybe TRBD1 (6 bases). CDR1 SGHAT and CDR2 FQNNGV come from the germline V gene. The CDR3 covers 15 residues. The ends were cut back, 3 bases at V and 4 bases at J, with 15 bases in the middle. CDR3 nucleotides: TGTGCCAGCAGCTTGGGTGGCAGGGGACCAGAGACCCAGTACTTC. Translating it yields CASSLGGRGPETQYF.

Note on this clonotype: At one end the junction does not follow the germline gene, possibly because of a read error. This chain joins TRBV13 and TRBJ2-1, with TRBD1 matching over 8 bases. This CDR3 is 15 amino acids long. Germline assignment: CDR1 PRHDT and CDR2 FYEKMQ (reference sequence). CDR3 sequence reads: CTSSLGRGLVNEQFF. The DNA for the CDR3 is TGTACCAGCAGCTTGGGCAGGGGGCTCGTGAATGAGCAGTTCTTC.